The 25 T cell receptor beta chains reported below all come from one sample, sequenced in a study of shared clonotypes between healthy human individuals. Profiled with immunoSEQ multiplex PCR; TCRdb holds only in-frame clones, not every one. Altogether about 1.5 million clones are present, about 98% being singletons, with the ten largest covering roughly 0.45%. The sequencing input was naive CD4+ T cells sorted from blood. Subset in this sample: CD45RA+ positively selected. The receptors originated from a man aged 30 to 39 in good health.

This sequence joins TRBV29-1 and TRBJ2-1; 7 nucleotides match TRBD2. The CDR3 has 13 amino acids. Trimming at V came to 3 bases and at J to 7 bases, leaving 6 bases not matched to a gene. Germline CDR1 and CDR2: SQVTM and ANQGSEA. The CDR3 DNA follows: TGCAGCGTTGACCTAGGACTAGTTAATGAGCAGTTCTTC. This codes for CSVDLGLVNEQFF.

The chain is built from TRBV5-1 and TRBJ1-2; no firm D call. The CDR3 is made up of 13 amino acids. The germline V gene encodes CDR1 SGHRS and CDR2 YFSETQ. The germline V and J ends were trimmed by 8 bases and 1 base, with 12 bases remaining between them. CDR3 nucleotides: TGCGCCAGTCGAACGGACGGTAACTATGGCTACACCTTC. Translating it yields CASRTDGNYGYTF.

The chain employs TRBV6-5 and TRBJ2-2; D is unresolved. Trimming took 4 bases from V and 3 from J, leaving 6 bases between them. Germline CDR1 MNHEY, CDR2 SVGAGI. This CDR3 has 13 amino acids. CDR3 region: CASSSKHTGELFF. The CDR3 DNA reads TGTGCCAGCAGTTCAAAACACACCGGGGAGCTGTTTTTT.

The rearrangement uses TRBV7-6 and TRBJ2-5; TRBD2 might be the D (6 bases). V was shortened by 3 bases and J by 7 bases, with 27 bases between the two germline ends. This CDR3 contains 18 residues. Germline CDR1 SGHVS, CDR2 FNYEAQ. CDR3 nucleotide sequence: TGTGCCAGCAGCTTGTTCCCCACTGAATTCGGGGGTCCAGGGACCCAGTACTTC. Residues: CASSLFPTEFGGPGTQYF.

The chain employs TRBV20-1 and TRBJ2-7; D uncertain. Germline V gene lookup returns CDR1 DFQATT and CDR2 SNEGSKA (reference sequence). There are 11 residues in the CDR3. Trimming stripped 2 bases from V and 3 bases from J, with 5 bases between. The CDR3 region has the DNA TGCAGTGCTAGATTAGACTACGAGCAGTACTTC. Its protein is CSARLDYEQYF.

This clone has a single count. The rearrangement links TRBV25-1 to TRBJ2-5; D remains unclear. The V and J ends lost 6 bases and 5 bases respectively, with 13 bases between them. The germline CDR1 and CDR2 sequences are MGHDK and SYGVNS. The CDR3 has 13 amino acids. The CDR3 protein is CASRKTRAETQYF. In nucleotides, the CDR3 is TGTGCCAGCAGAAAGACTCGCGCGGAGACCCAGTACTTC.

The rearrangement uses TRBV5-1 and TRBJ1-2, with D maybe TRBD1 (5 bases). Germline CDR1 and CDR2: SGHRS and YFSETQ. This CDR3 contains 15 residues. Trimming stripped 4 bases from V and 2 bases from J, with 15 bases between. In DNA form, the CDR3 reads TGCGCCAGCAGCCGGGGTGGGGCCCTAAACTATGGCTACACCTTC. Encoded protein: CASSRGGALNYGYTF.

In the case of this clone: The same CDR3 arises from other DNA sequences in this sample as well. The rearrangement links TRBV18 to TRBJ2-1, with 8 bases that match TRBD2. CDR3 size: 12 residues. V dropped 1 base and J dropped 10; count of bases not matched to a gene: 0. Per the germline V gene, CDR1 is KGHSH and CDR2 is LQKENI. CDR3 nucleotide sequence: TGTGCCAGCTCACCACTAGCGGGAGAGCAGTTCTTC. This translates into CASSPLAGEQFF.

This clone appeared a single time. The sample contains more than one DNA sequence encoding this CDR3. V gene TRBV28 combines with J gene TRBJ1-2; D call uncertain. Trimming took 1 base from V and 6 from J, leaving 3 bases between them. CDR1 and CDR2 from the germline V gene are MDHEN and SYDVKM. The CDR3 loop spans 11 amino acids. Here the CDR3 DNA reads TGTGCCAGCAGTTTATTCGATGGCTACACCTTC. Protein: CASSLFDGYTF.

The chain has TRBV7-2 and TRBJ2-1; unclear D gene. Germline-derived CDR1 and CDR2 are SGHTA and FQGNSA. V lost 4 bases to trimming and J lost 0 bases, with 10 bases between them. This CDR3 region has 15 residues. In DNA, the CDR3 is TGTGCCAGCAGCTCCGACGCGAGCTCCTACAATGAGCAGTTCTTC. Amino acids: CASSSDASSYNEQFF.

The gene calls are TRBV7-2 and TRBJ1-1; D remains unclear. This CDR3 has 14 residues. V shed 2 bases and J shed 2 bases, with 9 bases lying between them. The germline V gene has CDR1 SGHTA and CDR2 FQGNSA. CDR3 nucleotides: TGTGCCAGCAGCTTACAGATTTCCAACACTGAAGCTTTCTTT. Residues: CASSLQISNTEAFF.

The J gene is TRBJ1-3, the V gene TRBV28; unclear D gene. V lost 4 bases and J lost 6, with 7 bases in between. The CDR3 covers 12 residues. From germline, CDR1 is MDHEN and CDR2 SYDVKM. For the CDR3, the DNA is TGTGCCAGCAGTTCCGACGAAAACACCATATATTTT. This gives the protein CASSSDENTIYF. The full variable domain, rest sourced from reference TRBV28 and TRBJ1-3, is DVKVTQSSRYLVKRTGEKVFLECVQDMDHENMFWYRQDPGLGLRLIYFSYDVKMKEKGDIPEGYSVSREKKERFSLILESASTNQTSMYLCASSSDENTIYFGEGSWLTVV.

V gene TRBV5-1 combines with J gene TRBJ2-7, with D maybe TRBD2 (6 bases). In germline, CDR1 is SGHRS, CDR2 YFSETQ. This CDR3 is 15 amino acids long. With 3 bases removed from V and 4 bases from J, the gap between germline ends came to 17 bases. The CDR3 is CASSSPFGGAYEQYF. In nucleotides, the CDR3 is TGCGCCAGCAGCTCCCCTTTTGGCGGGGCTTACGAGCAGTACTTC. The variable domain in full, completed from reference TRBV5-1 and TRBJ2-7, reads KAGVTQTPRYLIKTRGQQVTLSCSPISGHRSVSWYQQTPGQGLQFLFEYFSETQRNKGNFPGRFSGRQFSNSRSEMNVSTLELGDSALYLCASSSPFGGAYEQYFGPGTRLTVT.

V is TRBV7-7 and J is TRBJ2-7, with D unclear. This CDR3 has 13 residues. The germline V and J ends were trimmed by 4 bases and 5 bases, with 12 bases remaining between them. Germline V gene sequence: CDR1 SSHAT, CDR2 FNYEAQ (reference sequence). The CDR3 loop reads CASSSEVGNEQYF. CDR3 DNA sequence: TGTGCCAGCAGCTCAGAAGTCGGAAACGAGCAGTACTTC.

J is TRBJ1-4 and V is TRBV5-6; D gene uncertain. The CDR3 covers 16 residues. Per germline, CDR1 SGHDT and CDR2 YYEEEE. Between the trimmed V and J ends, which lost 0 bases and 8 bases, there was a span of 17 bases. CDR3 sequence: CASSLVGVKGGEKLFF. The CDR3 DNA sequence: TGTGCCAGCAGCTTGGTTGGGGTGAAGGGTGGAGAAAAACTGTTTTTT.

CDR3: CASSQGLAGIVEQFF. The CDR3 DNA sequence: TGCGCCAGCAGCCAAGGGCTAGCGGGAATCGTTGAGCAGTTCTTC. The chain is built from TRBV4-1 and TRBJ2-1; 9 bases align to TRBD2. V shed 1 base, J shed 9 bases, and the junction held 7 bases outside the gene matches. CDR1 MGHRA and CDR2 YSYEKL come from the germline V gene. This CDR3 region has 15 residues.

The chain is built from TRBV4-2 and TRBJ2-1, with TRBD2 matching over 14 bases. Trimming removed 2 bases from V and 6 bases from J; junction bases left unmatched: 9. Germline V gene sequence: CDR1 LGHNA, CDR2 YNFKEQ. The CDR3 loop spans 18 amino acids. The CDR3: CASSQTIRLAGGPNEQFF. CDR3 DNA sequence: TGTGCCAGCAGCCAAACAATCAGACTAGCGGGAGGGCCCAATGAGCAGTTCTTC.

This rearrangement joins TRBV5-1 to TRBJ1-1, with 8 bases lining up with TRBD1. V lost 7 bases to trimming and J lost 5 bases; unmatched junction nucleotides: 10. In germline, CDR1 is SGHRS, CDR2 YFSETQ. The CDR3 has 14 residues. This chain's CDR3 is CASSGGLYYTEAFF. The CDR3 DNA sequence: TGCGCCAGCTCAGGGGGCCTATATTATACTGAAGCTTTCTTT.

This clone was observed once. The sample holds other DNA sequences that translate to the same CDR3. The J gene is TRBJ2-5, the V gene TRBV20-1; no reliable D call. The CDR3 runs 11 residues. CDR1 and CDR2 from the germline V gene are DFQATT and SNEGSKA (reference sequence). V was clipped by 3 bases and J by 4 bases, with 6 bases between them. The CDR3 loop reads CSASAPETQYF. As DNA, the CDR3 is TGCAGTGCTAGCGCGCCAGAGACCCAGTACTTC.

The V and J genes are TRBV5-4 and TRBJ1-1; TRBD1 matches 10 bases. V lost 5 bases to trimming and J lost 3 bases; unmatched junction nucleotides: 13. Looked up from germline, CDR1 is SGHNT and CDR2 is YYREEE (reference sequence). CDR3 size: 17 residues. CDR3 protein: CASSSARDRGSDTEAFF. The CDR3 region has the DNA TGTGCCAGCAGTTCCGCCCGGGACAGGGGTTCGGACACTGAAGCTTTCTTT.

CDR3: CATAGRYSYEQYF. The CDR3 coding sequence is TGTGCCACCGCCGGACGGTACTCCTACGAGCAGTACTTC. The chain recombines TRBV25-1 with TRBJ2-7; no clear D. V lost 10 bases and J 0 bases, leaving 13 bases between the germline ends. Germline values: CDR1 MGHDK, CDR2 SYGVNS. This CDR3 is 13 amino acids long.

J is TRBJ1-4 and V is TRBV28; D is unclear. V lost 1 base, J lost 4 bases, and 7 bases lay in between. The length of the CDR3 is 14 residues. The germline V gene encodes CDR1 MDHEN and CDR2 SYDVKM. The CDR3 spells CASSLLGINEKLFF. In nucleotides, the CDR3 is TGTGCCAGCAGTTTATTAGGGATTAATGAAAAACTGTTTTTT.

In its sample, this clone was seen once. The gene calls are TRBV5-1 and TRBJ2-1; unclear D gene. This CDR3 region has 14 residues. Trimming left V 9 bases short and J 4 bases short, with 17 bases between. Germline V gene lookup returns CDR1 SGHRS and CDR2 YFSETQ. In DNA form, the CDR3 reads TGCGCCACCTCCGCTGCAGGTACTTACAATGAGCAGTTCTTC. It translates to CATSAAGTYNEQFF.

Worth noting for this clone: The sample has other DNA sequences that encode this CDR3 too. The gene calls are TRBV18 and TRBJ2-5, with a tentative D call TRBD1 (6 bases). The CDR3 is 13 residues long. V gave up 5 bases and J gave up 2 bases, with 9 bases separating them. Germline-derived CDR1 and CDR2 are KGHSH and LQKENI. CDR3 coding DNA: TGTGCCAGCTCATTAGGGGGTCAAGAGACCCAGTACTTC. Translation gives CASSLGGQETQYF.

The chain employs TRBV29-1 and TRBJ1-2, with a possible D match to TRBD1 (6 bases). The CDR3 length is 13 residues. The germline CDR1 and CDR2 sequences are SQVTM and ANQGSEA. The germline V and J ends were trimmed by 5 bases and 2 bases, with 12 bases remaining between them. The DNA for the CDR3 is TGCAGCGTTACTCAAGGGGGGAACTATGGCTACACCTTC. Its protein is CSVTQGGNYGYTF. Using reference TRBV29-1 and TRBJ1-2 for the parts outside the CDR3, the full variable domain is SAVISQKPSRDICQRGTSLTIQCQVDSQVTMMFWYRQQPGQSLTLIATANQGSEATYESGFVIDKFPISRPNLTFSTLTVSNMSPEDSSIYLCSVTQGGNYGYTFGSGTRLTVV.